This TCR beta chain was documented in a study of T cell changes during pregnancy in multiple sclerosis. The germline V gene encodes CDR1 LNHDA and CDR2 SQIVND (reference sequence). CDR3 length equals 14 residues. V gave up 6 bases and J gave up 8 bases, with 19 bases separating them. Using immunoSEQ multiplex PCR, the repertoire was profiled, and TCRdb retains in-frame clones only, with some absent. The sample includes some 59,000 clones, 80% to 95% of them seen just once. The receptor comes from a female donor in good health, enrolled as a control in a pregnancy study. The chain combines TRBV19 with TRBJ1-2; a weak D match, TRBD1 (5 bases). The source material was peripheral blood, sampled in the third trimester of pregnancy. CDR3 sequence reads: CASRKQAGQQGYTF. The CDR3 DNA sequence: TGTGCCAGTAGAAAACAGGCTGGCCAGCAGGGCTACACCTTC.